Sequencing of this TCR beta chain was carried out in a study of cytomegalovirus exposure and HLA in healthy donors. Broader study findings: Most TCR beta V segments were productive about 90% or about 30% of the time in an earlier analysis. Relative to equally common others, HLA-associated TCR beta chains showed greater clonal expansion in a later analysis.

PCR amplification relied on 60 Vbeta primers (plus 13 Jbeta primers). Repertoires were generated with immunoSEQ multiplex PCR, while TCRdb's copy carries only in-frame clones and drops some. The sample lists 100,000 to 150,000 clones, about three quarters occurring once. The V end was cut by 2 bases, the J end by 2 bases, with 11 bases between. Germline-derived CDR1 and CDR2 are SGHTA and FQGTGA. This CDR3 is built from 15 residues. Whereas donors were nominally healthy upon sampling, unrecorded immune exposures were probable. As regards this clone: The antigen is unknown.

The receptor was derived from a woman in her sixties in good health and CMV-seropositive. The material sequenced was PBMCs. J is TRBJ2-3 and V is TRBV7-3; tentatively, D is TRBD1 (6 bases). The CDR3 spells CASSLGGQYTDTQYF. The CDR3 DNA reads as TGTGCCAGCAGCTTAGGAGGACAGTACACAGATACGCAGTATTTT.